This TCR beta chain appears in the sequencing data of a study of regulatory T cells in long-lasting Graves disease. General study results and limits: Among samples with persistent disease, TRBV28, TRBJ1-2 and TRBJ2-5 were favored.

Germline loops: CDR1 SQVTM, CDR2 ANQGSEA. The CDR3 is made up of 12 amino acids. V was trimmed by 5 bases and J by 5 bases, leaving 12 bases between them. A word on this clonotype: Its antigen is unidentified.

TCR beta libraries were built with iRepertoire HTBI primers and Arm-PCR of CDR3 regions. TCRdb ran MiXCR on the multiplex PCR reads and lists one entry per CDR3 protein. Altogether about 540,000 distinct CDR3 sequences are present, roughly 13% being singletons, with the ten largest covering roughly a tenth. Time point given: newly diagnosed GD, antithyroid drugs for less than 3 months. The TCR library was made from RNA that had been extracted from PBMCs in TRIzol. The same sample was also used in a study of T cells in Graves' hyperthyroidism and ophthalmopathy. From that report: Using the HTBI primer set, a first-round RT-PCR was run on the TCR CDR3.

The rearrangement links TRBV29-1 to TRBJ1-2; D gene uncertain. This receptor was obtained from a man aged 25-40 years with Graves disease. Source: peripheral blood mononuclear cells (PBMCs), taken at new diagnosis, from a patient treated with antithyroid drugs. DNA of the CDR3: TGCAGCGTTCGGGAAACCGGGTATGGCTACACCTTC. Protein: CSVRETGYGYTF.